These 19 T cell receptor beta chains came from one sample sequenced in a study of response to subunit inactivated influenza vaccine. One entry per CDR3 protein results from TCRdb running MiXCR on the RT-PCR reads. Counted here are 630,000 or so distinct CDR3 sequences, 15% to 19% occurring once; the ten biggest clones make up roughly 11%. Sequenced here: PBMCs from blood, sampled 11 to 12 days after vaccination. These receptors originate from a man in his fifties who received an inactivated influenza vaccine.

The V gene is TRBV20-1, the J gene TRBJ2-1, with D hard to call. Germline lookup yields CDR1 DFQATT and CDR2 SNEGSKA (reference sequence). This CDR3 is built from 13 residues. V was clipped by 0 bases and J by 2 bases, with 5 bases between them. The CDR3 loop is CSARDPPYNEQFF. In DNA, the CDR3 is TGCAGTGCTAGAGACCCACCCTACAATGAGCAGTTCTTC.

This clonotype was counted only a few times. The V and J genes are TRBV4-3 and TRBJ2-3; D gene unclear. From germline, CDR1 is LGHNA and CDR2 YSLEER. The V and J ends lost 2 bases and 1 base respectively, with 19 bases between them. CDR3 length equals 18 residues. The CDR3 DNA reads TGCGCCAGCAGCCAAAACCACCGGGCCCCGCTGGGCACAGATACGCAGTATTTT. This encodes CASSQNHRAPLGTDTQYF.

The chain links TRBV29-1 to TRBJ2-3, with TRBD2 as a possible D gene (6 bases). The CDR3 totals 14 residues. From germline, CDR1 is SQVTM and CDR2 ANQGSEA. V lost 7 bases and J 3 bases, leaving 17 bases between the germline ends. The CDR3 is CSGMRGGKTDTQYF. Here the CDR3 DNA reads TGCAGCGGGATGAGGGGCGGGAAGACAGATACGCAGTATTTT.

The CDR3 nucleotides are TGTGCCAGCAGTCAGAGCTCGGGCGAGCAGTTCTTC. Protein: CASSQSSGEQFF. V and J are TRBV2 and TRBJ2-1; D remains ambiguous. Germline loops: CDR1 SNHLY, CDR2 FYNNEI. The CDR3 consists of 12 residues. V lost 5 bases and J 10 bases, leaving 12 bases between the germline ends.

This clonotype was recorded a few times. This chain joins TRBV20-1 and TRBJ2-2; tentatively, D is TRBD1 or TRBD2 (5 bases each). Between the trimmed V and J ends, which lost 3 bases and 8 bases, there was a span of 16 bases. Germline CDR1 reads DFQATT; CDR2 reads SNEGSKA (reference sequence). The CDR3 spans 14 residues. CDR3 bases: TGCAGTGCTAGGGGGGACCGCGGGTCTGGGGAGCTGTTTTTT. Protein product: CSARGDRGSGELFF.

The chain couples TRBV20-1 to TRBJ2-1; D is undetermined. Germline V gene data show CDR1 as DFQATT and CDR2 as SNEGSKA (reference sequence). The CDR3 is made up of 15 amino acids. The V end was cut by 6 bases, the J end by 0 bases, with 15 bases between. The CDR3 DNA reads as TGCAGTGCCCCGCTCCCCGGGCACTCCTACAATGAGCAGTTCTTC. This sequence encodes CSAPLPGHSYNEQFF.

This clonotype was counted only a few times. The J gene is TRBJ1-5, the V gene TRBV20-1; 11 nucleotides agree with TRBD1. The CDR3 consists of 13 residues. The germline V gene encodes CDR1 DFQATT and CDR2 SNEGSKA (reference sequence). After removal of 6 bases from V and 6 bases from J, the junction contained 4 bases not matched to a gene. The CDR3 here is CSARTGGFQPQHF. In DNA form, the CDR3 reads TGCAGTGCGAGGACAGGGGGCTTTCAGCCCCAGCATTTT.

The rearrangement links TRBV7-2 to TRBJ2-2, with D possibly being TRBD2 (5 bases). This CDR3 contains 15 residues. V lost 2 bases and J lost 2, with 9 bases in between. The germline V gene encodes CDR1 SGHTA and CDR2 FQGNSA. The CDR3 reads CASSLRTQNTGELFF. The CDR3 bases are TGTGCCAGCAGCTTAAGGACTCAAAACACCGGGGAGCTGTTTTTT.

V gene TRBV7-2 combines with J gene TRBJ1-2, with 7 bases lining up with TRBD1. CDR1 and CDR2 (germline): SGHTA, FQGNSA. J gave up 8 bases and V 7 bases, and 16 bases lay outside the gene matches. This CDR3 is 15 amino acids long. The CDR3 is CASTYPGTAPGGYTF. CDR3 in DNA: TGTGCCAGCACCTACCCCGGGACAGCCCCCGGGGGCTACACCTTC.

The CDR3 nucleotides are TGCGCCAGCAGGGGTGGCATTGTGACAGCGGACGATGGCTACACCTTC. Translation: CASRGGIVTADDGYTF. The chain carries TRBV5-1 and TRBJ1-2; D is possibly TRBD1 (5 bases). Per germline, CDR1 SGHRS and CDR2 YFSETQ. Trimming removed 5 bases at V and 6 bases at J, with 23 bases between. The CDR3 runs to 16 residues.

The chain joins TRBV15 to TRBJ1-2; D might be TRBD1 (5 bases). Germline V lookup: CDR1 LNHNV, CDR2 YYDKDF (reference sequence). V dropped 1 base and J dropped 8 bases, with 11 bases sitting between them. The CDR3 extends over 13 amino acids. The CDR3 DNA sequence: TGTGCCACCAGCAGAGGCCAGGGTTACGGCTACACCTTC. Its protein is CATSRGQGYGYTF.

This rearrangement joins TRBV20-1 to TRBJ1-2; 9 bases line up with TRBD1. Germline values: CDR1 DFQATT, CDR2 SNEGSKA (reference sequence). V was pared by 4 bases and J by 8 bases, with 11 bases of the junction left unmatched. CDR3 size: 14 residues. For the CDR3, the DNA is TGCAGTGCTACACTCCTGGACAGGGGTGGGGGCTACACCTTC. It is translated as CSATLLDRGGGYTF.

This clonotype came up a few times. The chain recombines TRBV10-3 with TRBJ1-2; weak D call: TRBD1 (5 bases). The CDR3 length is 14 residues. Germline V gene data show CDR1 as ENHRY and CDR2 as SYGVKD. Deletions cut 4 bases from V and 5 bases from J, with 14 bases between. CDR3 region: CAISAGTAIYGYTF. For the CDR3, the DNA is TGTGCCATCAGTGCTGGGACCGCTATTTATGGCTACACCTTC.

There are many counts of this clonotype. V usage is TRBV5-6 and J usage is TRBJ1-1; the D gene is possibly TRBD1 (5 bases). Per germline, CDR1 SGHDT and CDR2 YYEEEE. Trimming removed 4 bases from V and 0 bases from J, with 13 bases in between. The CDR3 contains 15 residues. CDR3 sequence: CASSARQSMNTEAFF. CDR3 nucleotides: TGTGCCAGCAGCGCAAGACAGAGTATGAACACTGAAGCTTTCTTT.

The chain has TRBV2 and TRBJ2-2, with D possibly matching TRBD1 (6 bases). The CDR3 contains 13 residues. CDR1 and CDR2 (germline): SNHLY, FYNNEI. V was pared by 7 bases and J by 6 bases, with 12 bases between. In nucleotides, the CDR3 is TGTGCCAGCACCCCACAGGGTTCCGGGGAGCTGTTTTTT. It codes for CASTPQGSGELFF.

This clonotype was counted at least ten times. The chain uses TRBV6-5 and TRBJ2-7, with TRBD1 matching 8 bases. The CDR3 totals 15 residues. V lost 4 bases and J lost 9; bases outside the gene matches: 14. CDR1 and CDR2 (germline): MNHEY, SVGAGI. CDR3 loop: CASSSGTGGLRRQYF. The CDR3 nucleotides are TGTGCCAGCAGTTCCGGGACAGGAGGCTTAAGACGGCAGTACTTC.

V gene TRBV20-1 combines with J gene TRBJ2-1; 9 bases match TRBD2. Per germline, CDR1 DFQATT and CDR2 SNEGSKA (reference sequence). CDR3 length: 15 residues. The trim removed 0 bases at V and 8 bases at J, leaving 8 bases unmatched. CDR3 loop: CSARDVVAGVDEQFF. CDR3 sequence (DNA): TGCAGTGCTAGAGATGTGGTAGCGGGAGTCGATGAGCAGTTCTTC.

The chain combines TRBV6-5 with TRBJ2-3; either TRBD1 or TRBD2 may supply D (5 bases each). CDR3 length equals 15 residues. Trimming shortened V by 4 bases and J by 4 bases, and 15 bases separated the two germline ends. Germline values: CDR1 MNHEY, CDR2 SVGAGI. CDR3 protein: CASSSLRGVADTQYF. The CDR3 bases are TGTGCCAGCAGTTCCTTGAGGGGAGTGGCAGATACGCAGTATTTT.

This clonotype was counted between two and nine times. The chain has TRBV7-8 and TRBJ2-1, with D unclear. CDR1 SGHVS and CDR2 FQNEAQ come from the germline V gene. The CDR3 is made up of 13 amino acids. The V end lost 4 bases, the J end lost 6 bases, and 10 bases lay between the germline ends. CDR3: CASSSSVSNEQFF. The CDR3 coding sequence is TGTGCCAGCAGCTCAAGTGTCTCCAATGAGCAGTTCTTC.